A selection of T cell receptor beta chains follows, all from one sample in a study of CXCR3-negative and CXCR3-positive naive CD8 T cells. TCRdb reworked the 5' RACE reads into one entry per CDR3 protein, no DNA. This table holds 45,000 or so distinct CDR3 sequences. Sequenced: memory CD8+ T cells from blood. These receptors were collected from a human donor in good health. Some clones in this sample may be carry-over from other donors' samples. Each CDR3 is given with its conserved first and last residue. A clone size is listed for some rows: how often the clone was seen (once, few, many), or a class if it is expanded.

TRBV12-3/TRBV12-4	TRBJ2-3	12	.	CASNPGSGTQYF
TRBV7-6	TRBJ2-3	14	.	CASSFRRGTDTQYF
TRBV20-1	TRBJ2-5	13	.	CSARDPGPETQYF
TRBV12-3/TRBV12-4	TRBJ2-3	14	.	CASSLNRGTDTQYF
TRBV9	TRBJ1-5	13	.	CASSVEGDQPQHF
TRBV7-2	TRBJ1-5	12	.	CASSEGDQPQHF
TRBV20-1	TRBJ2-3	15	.	CSAKKLWDGTDTQYF
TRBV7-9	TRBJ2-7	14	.	CASSLSDTYYEQYF
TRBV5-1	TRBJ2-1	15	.	CASSLPAGEYNEQFF
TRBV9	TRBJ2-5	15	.	CASSVLAGTQETQYF
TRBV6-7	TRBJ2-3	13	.	CATSPSSTDTQYF
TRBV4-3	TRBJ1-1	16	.	CASSQEWDRLNTEAFF
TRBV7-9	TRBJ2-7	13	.	CASSHQNFYEQYF
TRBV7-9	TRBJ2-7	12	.	CASSLGRAEQYF
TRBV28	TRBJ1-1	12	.	CASSLTDIEAFF
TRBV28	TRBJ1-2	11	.	CASRRLYGYTF
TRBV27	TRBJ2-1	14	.	CASGLLDTGTRNLF
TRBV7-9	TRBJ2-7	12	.	CASSSVVGGQYF
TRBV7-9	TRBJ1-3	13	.	CASSLEALNTIYF
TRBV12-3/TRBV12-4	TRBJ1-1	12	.	CASSIPGSEAFF
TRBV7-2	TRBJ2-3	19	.	CASSLRAGGLGGSTDTQYF
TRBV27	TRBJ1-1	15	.	CASSLATGLWSEAFF
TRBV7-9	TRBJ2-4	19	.	CASSSGTGRLQPGGNIQYF
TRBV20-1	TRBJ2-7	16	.	CSARTRLAGETYEQYF
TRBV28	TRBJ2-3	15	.	CASSFRPGPGDTQYF
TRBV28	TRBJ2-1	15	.	CASPHWVARYNEQFF
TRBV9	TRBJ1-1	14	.	CASSAGHLNTEAFF
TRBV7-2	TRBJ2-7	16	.	CASSLGVGGTPYEQYF
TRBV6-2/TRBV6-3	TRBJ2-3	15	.	CASSPSGGAADTQYF
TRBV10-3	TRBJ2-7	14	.	CAISARDLTYEQYF
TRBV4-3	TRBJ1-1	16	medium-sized	CASSEGVGAVLTEAFF
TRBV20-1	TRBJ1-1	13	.	CSARMGRDTEAFF
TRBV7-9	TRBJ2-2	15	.	CASSSSTPNTGELFF
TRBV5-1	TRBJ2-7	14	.	CASSRNPGAHEQYF
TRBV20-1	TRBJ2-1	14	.	CSARSGRGYNEQFF
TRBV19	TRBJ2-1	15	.	CASALTSGEYNEQFF
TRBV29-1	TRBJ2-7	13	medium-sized	CSVEPRGGYEQYF
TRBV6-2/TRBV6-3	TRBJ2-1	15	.	CASSLVIVTYNEQFF
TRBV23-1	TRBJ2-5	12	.	CASSQEGLWGHF
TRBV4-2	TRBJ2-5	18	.	CASSQDPPASRVQGTQYF
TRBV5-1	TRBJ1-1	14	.	CASSLGGINTEAFF
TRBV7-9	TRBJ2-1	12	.	CASSLAWNEQFF
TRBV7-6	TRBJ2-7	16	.	CASSPFAGGRLYEQYF
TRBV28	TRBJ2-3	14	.	CASSFLPGTDTQYF
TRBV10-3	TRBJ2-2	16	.	CAILFMSGPNTGELFF
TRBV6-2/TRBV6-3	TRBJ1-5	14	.	CASSYSEGSQPQHF
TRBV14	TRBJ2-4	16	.	CASSQGTGRSKNIQYF
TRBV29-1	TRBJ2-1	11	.	CSVEVYDEQFF
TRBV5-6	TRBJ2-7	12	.	CASSMDIYEQYF
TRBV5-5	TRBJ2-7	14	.	CASSWTGPPYEQYF
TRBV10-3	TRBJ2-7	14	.	CAIRGLAGSYEQYF
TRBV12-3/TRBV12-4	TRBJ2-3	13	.	CASRTGLTDTQYF
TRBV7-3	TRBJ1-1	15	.	CASSLGAGANTEAFF
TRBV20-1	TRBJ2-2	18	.	CSARDAASGGVNTGELFF
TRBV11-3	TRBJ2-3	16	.	CASSLGRGRHTDTQYF
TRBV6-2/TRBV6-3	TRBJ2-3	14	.	CASSYGGGAYTQYF
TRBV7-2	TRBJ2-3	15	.	CASSLPAGGGDTQYF
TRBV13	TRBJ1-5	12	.	CASSLAGQPQHF
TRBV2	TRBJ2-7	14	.	CASREGQSAYEQYF